The present TCR beta chain was sequenced within a study of cytomegalovirus exposure and HLA in healthy donors. The CDR3 consists of 16 residues. Germline CDR1 reads SEHNR; CDR2 reads FQNEAQ (reference sequence). J lost 3 bases, V lost 5 bases, and 8 bases had no gene match. 13 Jbeta primers and 60 Vbeta primers were used for the PCR. Assay: immunoSEQ multiplex PCR; the TCRdb copy retains only in-frame clones and omits some. The sample records about 160,000 clones, roughly 80% being singletons. Material: PBMCs. The chain recombines TRBV7-9 with TRBJ2-2, with TRBD1 matching over 8 bases. The receptor comes from a male donor in good health and CMV-seronegative. The CDR3 DNA is TGTGCCAGCAGCACGCCAGGGGGCGCGGACACCGGGGAGCTGTTTTTT. Translation gives CASSTPGGADTGELFF.